A single sample is the source of the 25 T cell receptor beta chains below, sequenced in a study of graft-versus-host responses after intestinal transplantation. Sequencing was performed with immunoSEQ multiplex PCR; in TCRdb, only in-frame clones are kept and a portion is missing. The sample lists around 100,000 clones; roughly 90% were seen once. No cognate antigen is known for these TCRs. The sample was unstimulated CD4+ T cells sorted from spleen or lymph node cells, taken before transplant. These receptors originate from a human donor who was the organ donor for an intestinal transplant.

This sequence joins TRBV28 and TRBJ2-2, with TRBD1 as a possible D gene (6 bases). From germline, CDR1 is MDHEN and CDR2 SYDVKM. Trimming shortened V by 6 bases and J by 6 bases, and 11 bases separated the two germline ends. The CDR3 consists of 13 residues. CDR3 nucleotide sequence: TGTGCCAGCAGGCGTACAGGGCCCGGGGAGCTGTTTTTT. As protein: CASRRTGPGELFF.

The chain is built from TRBV27 and TRBJ2-5, with 8 bases identical to TRBD1. The J call could be wrong; TRBJ2-7 is a better fit for the DNA end. Germline V gives CDR1 MNHEY, CDR2 SMNVEV (reference sequence). The CDR3 consists of 15 residues. The CDR3 region has the DNA TGTGCCAGCAGTTTTGAATCCAGGGGGCCCTACGAGCAGTACTTC. It encodes CASSFESRGPYEQYF.

This rearrangement joins TRBV7-2 to TRBJ2-6; D might be TRBD1 or TRBD2, each matching 5 bases. Germline values: CDR1 SGHTA, CDR2 FQGNSA. The CDR3 has 15 amino acids. Trimming took 7 bases from V and 2 from J, leaving 12 bases between them. CDR3: CASTREGTGANVLTF. CDR3 DNA: TGTGCCAGCACCCGAGAGGGGACTGGGGCCAACGTCCTGACTTTC.

The V call is TRBV7-9, the J call TRBJ1-3, with unresolved D. Germline V lookup: CDR1 SEHNR, CDR2 FQNEAQ (reference sequence). V was pared by 2 bases and J by 7 bases, with 9 bases between. This CDR3 comprises 13 residues. CDR3 coding DNA: TGTGCCAGCAGCTTAAATATTCTGAACACCATATATTTT. This sequence encodes CASSLNILNTIYF. Looking up the rest from reference TRBV7-9 and TRBJ1-3 gives the full variable domain: DTGVSQNPRHKITKRGQNVTFRCDPISEHNRLYWYRQTLGQGPEFLTYFQNEAQLEKSRLLSDRFSAERPKGSFSTLEIQRTEQGDSAMYLCASSLNILNTIYFGEGSWLTVV.

V gene TRBV28 combines with J gene TRBJ1-2; 9 positions match TRBD1. This CDR3 comprises 14 residues. CDR1 and CDR2 from the germline V gene are MDHEN and SYDVKM. Germline trimming cut 4 bases from V and 5 bases from J; bases unmatched to any gene: 5. This CDR3 reads CASSSTGGTYGYTF. Here the CDR3 DNA reads TGTGCCAGCAGTTCAACAGGGGGCACTTATGGCTACACCTTC.

The chain combines TRBV28 with TRBJ2-1; maybe TRBD2 (5 bases). Germline CDR1 reads MDHEN; CDR2 reads SYDVKM. Trimming shortened V by 7 bases and J by 10 bases, and 20 bases separated the two germline ends. This CDR3 comprises 14 residues. The CDR3 coding sequence is TGTGCCAGCACCCCCGGGGATGCTTTATGGGAGCAGTTCTTC. Encoded protein: CASTPGDALWEQFF.

The genes are TRBV19 and TRBJ1-2; D not certain. V was pared by 6 bases and J by 1 base, with 12 bases between. The CDR3 runs 14 residues. CDR1 LNHDA and CDR2 SQIVND come from the germline V gene (reference sequence). CDR3 bases: TGTGCCAGTAGGAGGGCGCCGCTTAACTATGGCTACACCTTC. Protein: CASRRAPLNYGYTF. Drawing the rest from reference TRBV19 and TRBJ1-2, the complete variable domain is DGGITQSPKYLFRKEGQNVTLSCEQNLNHDAMYWYRQDPGQGLRLIYYSQIVNDFQKGDIAEGYSVSREKKESFPLTVTSAQKNPTAFYLCASRRAPLNYGYTFGSGTRLTVV.

Only one count was recorded for this clone. V and J are TRBV9 and TRBJ2-7, with D possibly being TRBD1 or TRBD2 (5 bases each). Germline V gene lookup returns CDR1 SGDLS and CDR2 YYNGEE. Trimming took 1 base from V and 2 from J, leaving 10 bases between them. The CDR3 has 14 residues. The CDR3 sequence is CASSVNGDAYEQYF. The CDR3 DNA is TGTGCCAGCAGCGTAAACGGGGACGCCTACGAGCAGTACTTC.

J is TRBJ1-4 and V is TRBV30; D is undetermined. CDR3 length: 11 amino acids. Trimming stripped 2 bases from V and 8 bases from J, with 6 bases between. Germline V lookup: CDR1 GTSNPN, CDR2 SVGIG (reference sequence). The CDR3 DNA reads TGTGCCTGGAGTCGGGGAGAAAAACTGTTTTTT. This encodes CAWSRGEKLFF.

The rearrangement joins TRBV27 to TRBJ2-2, with TRBD1 matching over 11 bases. This CDR3 has 15 amino acids. Germline CDR1 is MNHEY and CDR2 is SMNVEV (reference sequence). V gave up 2 bases and J gave up 4 bases; unmatched junction bases: 0. CDR3 in DNA: TGTGCCAGCAGTTTAGGGACAGGGGGCACCGGGGAGCTGTTTTTT. This encodes CASSLGTGGTGELFF.

The genes are TRBV11-2 and TRBJ1-6, with 7 nucleotides matching TRBD1. The CDR3 covers 15 residues. V gave up 1 base and J gave up 7 bases; unmatched junction bases: 4. Germline V CDR1 and CDR2: SGHAT, FQNNGV. CDR3 nucleotide sequence: TGTGCCAGCAGCTTAGTATCAGGGGGAAATTCACCCCTCCACTTT. Translation gives CASSLVSGGNSPLHF.

Turning to this clone: The identical CDR3 is also encoded by other nucleotide sequences in the sample. The chain combines TRBV20-1 with TRBJ2-7; D might be TRBD2 (5 bases). The CDR3 totals 11 residues. The V gene lost 3 bases and the J gene lost 4 bases, with 7 bases spanning the gap. Looked up from germline, CDR1 is DFQATT and CDR2 is SNEGSKA (reference sequence). CDR3 in amino acids: CSASREYEQYF. In DNA, the CDR3 is TGCAGTGCTAGCCGGGAATACGAGCAGTACTTC.

This clone was counted a single time. J is TRBJ1-1 and V is TRBV2; no firm D call. CDR1 is SNHLY and CDR2 is FYNNEI in the germline V gene. Trimming removed 5 bases from V and 0 bases from J, with 19 bases in between. The CDR3 consists of 17 residues. CDR3 residues: CASSLVLRRSMNTEAFF. CDR3 coding DNA: TGTGCCAGCAGTCTCGTCCTAAGGAGGTCTATGAACACTGAAGCTTTCTTT.

The CDR3 spells CAWSHGGTGQPQHF. In nucleotides, the CDR3 is TGTGCCTGGAGTCACGGGGGGACCGGGCAGCCCCAGCATTTT. The chain couples TRBV30 to TRBJ1-5, with D maybe TRBD1 (5 bases). The CDR3 length is 14 residues. With 2 bases removed from V and 7 bases from J, the gap between germline ends came to 15 bases. The germline gives CDR1 GTSNPN, CDR2 SVGIG (reference sequence).

J is TRBJ2-7 and V is TRBV9, with 11 nucleotides matching TRBD1. Unmatched junction bases numbered 2, after V lost 0 bases and J lost 6 bases. CDR1 and CDR2 (germline): SGDLS, YYNGEE. There are 14 residues in the CDR3. The CDR3 loop reads CASSVVGTGGEQYF. CDR3 sequence (DNA): TGTGCCAGCAGCGTAGTCGGGACAGGGGGCGAGCAGTACTTC.

This clone has a handful of counts. The chain combines TRBV2 with TRBJ2-5; 8 bases are shared with TRBD2. The germline CDR1 and CDR2 sequences are SNHLY and FYNNEI. This CDR3 spans 15 amino acids. The V segment lost 9 bases and the J segment 5 bases; nucleotides outside the gene matches: 14. CDR3 sequence reads: CASKRRSGGGETQYF. The CDR3 region has the DNA TGTGCCAGTAAACGGAGGAGCGGGGGAGGGGAGACCCAGTACTTC.

The J gene is TRBJ1-5, the V gene TRBV28; no reliable D call. Trimming took 6 bases from V and 7 from J, leaving 25 bases between them. The CDR3 runs to 17 residues. Per germline, CDR1 MDHEN and CDR2 SYDVKM. The CDR3 sequence: CASSKENVVYYNQPQHF. CDR3 sequence (DNA): TGTGCCAGCAGCAAGGAGAATGTGGTCTACTATAACCAGCCCCAGCATTTT.

The CDR3 sequence is CSVAQGAIGEKLFF. In DNA, the CDR3 is TGCAGCGTAGCACAGGGGGCGATCGGTGAAAAACTGTTTTTT. This chain uses TRBV29-1 with TRBJ1-4, with TRBD1 matching over 9 bases. Trimming cost V 6 bases and J 7 bases; bases outside gene matches: 9. Germline CDR1 and CDR2: SQVTM and ANQGSEA. The CDR3 has 14 residues.

The chain recombines TRBV28 with TRBJ2-1, with D uncertain. Germline-derived CDR1 and CDR2 are MDHEN and SYDVKM. CDR3 length: 13 residues. V lost 2 bases, J lost 5 bases, and 7 bases lay in between. This CDR3 is CASSLSSHNEQFF. The CDR3 coding sequence is TGTGCCAGCAGTTTAAGCAGTCACAATGAGCAGTTCTTC.

This rearrangement joins TRBV5-6 to TRBJ2-7, with a tentative D call TRBD2 (5 bases). The germline gives CDR1 SGHDT, CDR2 YYEEEE. This CDR3 contains 15 residues. V lost 4 bases and J lost 4, with 18 bases in between. The DNA of the CDR3 is TGTGCCAGCAGCGCACCCTCAGGAGGAAAGTACGAGCAGTACTTC. Its translation: CASSAPSGGKYEQYF.

This clone was picked up one time. The chain uses TRBV5-1 and TRBJ2-3; 7 bases are a match to TRBD1. The CDR3 loop spans 14 amino acids. V lost 3 bases, J lost 6 bases, and 7 bases stayed unmatched. Germline assignment: CDR1 SGHRS and CDR2 YFSETQ. The CDR3 reads CASSSGQVGDTQYF. The CDR3 nucleotides are TGCGCCAGCAGCTCCGGACAGGTCGGGGATACGCAGTATTTT.

The chain couples TRBV30 to TRBJ1-2; 7 bases line up with TRBD1. With V trimmed by 5 bases and J by 5 bases, 2 bases remained unmatched. This CDR3 contains 11 residues. Per the germline V gene, CDR1 is GTSNPN and CDR2 is SVGIG (reference sequence). CDR3 nucleotide sequence: TGTGCCTGGGGGACAGATTATGGCTACACCTTC. Its translation: CAWGTDYGYTF.

In nucleotides, the CDR3 is TGTGCCAGCAGCCAAAACAGGGGTATCACTGAAGCTTTCTTT. It is translated as CASSQNRGITEAFF. J is TRBJ1-1 and V is TRBV4-2; the match to TRBD1 covers 7 bases. The CDR3 length is 14 residues. Germline assignment: CDR1 LGHNA and CDR2 YNFKEQ. V shed 2 bases, J shed 4 bases, and the junction held 4 bases outside the gene matches.

The chain joins TRBV30 to TRBJ1-6, with D hard to call. The CDR3 spans 14 residues. Germline loops: CDR1 GTSNPN, CDR2 SVGIG (reference sequence). Trimming removed 4 bases from V and 7 bases from J, with 14 bases in between. CDR3 loop: CAWTVRTSNSPLHF. The CDR3 DNA reads TGTGCCTGGACTGTCCGGACTTCGAATTCACCCCTCCACTTT. Drawing the rest from reference TRBV30 and TRBJ1-6, the complete variable domain is SQTIHQWPATLVQPVGSPLSLECTVEGTSNPNLYWYRQAAGRGLQLLFYSVGIGQISSEVPQNLSASRPQDRQFILSSKKLLLSDSGFYLCAWTVRTSNSPLHFGNGTRLTVT.

This chain connects TRBV28 to TRBJ1-5; D is uncertain. V was clipped by 1 base and J by 0 bases, with 7 bases between them. Germline V gives CDR1 MDHEN, CDR2 SYDVKM. The CDR3 consists of 15 residues. The CDR3 sequence is CASSLFRYSNQPQHF. CDR3 nucleotides: TGTGCCAGCAGTTTATTCAGATATAGCAATCAGCCCCAGCATTTT. Based on the CDR3 plus reference TRBV28 and TRBJ1-5, the full variable domain is DVKVTQSSRYLVKRTGEKVFLECVQDMDHENMFWYRQDPGLGLRLIYFSYDVKMKEKGDIPEGYSVSREKKERFSLILESASTNQTSMYLCASSLFRYSNQPQHFGDGTRLSIL.